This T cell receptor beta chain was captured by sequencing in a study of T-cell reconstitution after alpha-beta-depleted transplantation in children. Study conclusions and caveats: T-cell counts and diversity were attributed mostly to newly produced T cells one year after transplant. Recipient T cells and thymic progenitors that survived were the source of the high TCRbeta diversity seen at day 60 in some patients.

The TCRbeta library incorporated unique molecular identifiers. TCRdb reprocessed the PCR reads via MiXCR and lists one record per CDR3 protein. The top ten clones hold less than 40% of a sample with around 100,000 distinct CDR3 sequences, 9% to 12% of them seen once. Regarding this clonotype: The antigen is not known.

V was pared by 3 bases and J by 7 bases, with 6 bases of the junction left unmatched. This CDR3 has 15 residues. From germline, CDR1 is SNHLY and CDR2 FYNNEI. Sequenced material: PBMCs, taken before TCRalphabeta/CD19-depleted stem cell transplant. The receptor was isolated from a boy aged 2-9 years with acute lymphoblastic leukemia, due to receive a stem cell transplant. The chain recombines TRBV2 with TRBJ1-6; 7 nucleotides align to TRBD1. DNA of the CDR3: TGTGCCAGCAGTGATGGGACAGTGGGAAATTCACCCCTCCACTTT. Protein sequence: CASSDGTVGNSPLHF.